This T cell receptor beta chain emerged from a study of cytomegalovirus exposure and HLA in healthy donors. Whole-study context: A later analysis reported the same platform for the roughly 110 validation repertoires and the approximately 720 first-cohort repertoires.

This table comes from immunoSEQ multiplex PCR, and its TCRdb copy is limited to in-frame clones, with some not included. The sample has tens of thousands of clones, roughly 97% seen once; the top ten hold approximately 10%. The CDR3 sequence is 12 residues long. Trimming stripped 7 bases from V and 1 base from J, with 7 bases between. Germline CDR1 and CDR2: MDHEN and SYDVKM. The clonotype was recovered from a man aged 25 to 40 in good health and CMV-seropositive. The J gene is TRBJ1-1, the V gene TRBV28; D is uncertain. The specimen was PBMCs. CDR3 residues: CASKRWNTEAFF. The CDR3 DNA follows: TGTGCCAGCAAACGGTGGAACACTGAAGCTTTCTTT. The variable domain in full, with the rest retrieved from reference TRBV28 and TRBJ1-1, is DVKVTQSSRYLVKRTGEKVFLECVQDMDHENMFWYRQDPGLGLRLIYFSYDVKMKEKGDIPEGYSVSREKKERFSLILESASTNQTSMYLCASKRWNTEAFFGQGTRLTVV.